The clone carrying this T cell receptor (beta chain) was found many times. Its antigen is as yet unknown. TCR beta CDR3 regions were amplified from RNA transcripts. In the first-round RT-PCR of the TCR CDR3, the HTBI primer set was used. Using its own MiXCR run on the multiplex PCR reads, TCRdb lists one record per CDR3 protein. Here the sample spans 350,000 to 400,000 distinct CDR3 sequences, approximately 15% being singletons. The CDR3 runs 16 residues. V dropped 2 bases and J dropped 3; count of bases not matched to a gene: 7. CDR1 and CDR2 from the germline V gene are ENHRY and SYGVKD. Hyperthyroidism in the patients, aged 18 to 65, was newly diagnosed and under 2 months in duration. These data are taken from a study of T cells in Graves' hyperthyroidism and ophthalmopathy. Study observations and caveats: The model anticipated ophthalmopathy a median about 6.5 months pre-onset.

This receptor was obtained from a woman under 40 with Graves' hyperthyroidism. This rearrangement joins TRBV10-3 to TRBJ2-1; 7 bases agree with TRBD2. Specimen: blood. The CDR3 DNA reads as TGTGCCATCAGTGAGGTCGCGGGAGTATACTACAATGAGCAGTTCTTC. It codes for CAISEVAGVYYNEQFF.